This entry lists 17 T cell receptor beta chains sequenced from one sample in a study of blood T cell repertoires in COVID-19. The data were produced by immunoSEQ multiplex PCR, yet TCRdb's version contains in-frame clones alone and is incomplete. The table shows a few hundred thousand clones, with about 91% occurring only once. Sequences were obtained from peripheral blood. The receptors shown here come from a woman in her 40s who had recovered from COVID-19.

The chain joins TRBV24-1 to TRBJ2-7, with TRBD2 as a possible D gene (6 bases). The germline gives CDR1 KGHDR, CDR2 SFDVKD. V lost 12 bases to trimming and J lost 2 bases, with 13 bases between them. This CDR3 has 12 residues. The CDR3 DNA sequence: TGTGCCGCCGGGCGGGGAACCTACGAGCAGTACGTC. Translation: CAAGRGTYEQYV.

This chain joins TRBV5-4 and TRBJ2-7; no clear D. Trimming cost V 0 bases and J 1 base, with 11 bases left between them. Germline loops: CDR1 SGHNT, CDR2 YYREEE (reference sequence). The CDR3 runs 15 residues. CDR3 sequence: CASSLAAVSSYEQYF. The CDR3 nucleotides are TGTGCCAGCAGCTTGGCCGCGGTGTCGTCCTACGAGCAGTACTTC.

The chain employs TRBV7-9 and TRBJ1-4, with 8 bases lining up with TRBD1. The CDR3 is made up of 15 amino acids. Germline V gene sequence: CDR1 SEHNR, CDR2 FQNEAQ (reference sequence). V lost 3 bases and J lost 4; bases outside the gene matches: 4. Written as DNA, the CDR3 is TGTGCCAGCAGCTTCGGCGACAGGGGTAATGAAAAACTGTTTTTT. Translation: CASSFGDRGNEKLFF.

Details on this clone: This sample also contains other DNA sequences that code for the same CDR3. The chain carries TRBV3-1 (or the pseudogene TRBV3-2) and TRBJ2-3, with 11 bases that match TRBD2. This CDR3 comprises 16 residues. Trimming took 3 bases from V and 0 from J; bases not matched to a gene: 2. Germline CDR1 and CDR2: LGHDT and YNNKEL (reference sequence). CDR3: CASSQGTSGSTDTQYF. For the CDR3, the DNA is TGTGCCAGCAGCCAGGGGACTAGCGGTAGCACAGATACGCAGTATTTT.

The chain uses TRBV3-1 (or the pseudogene TRBV3-2) and TRBJ1-1; TRBD1 agrees at 8 bases. After removal of 4 bases from V and 2 bases from J, the junction contained 6 bases not matched to a gene. The CDR3 contains 15 residues. Germline V CDR1 and CDR2: LGHDT, YNNKEL (reference sequence). The CDR3 loop is CASSRTGQGNTEAFF. DNA for the CDR3: TGTGCCAGCAGCCGCACCGGACAGGGCAACACTGAAGCTTTCTTT.

This chain joins TRBV28 and TRBJ2-1, with 7 positions matching TRBD2. Germline CDR1 and CDR2: MDHEN and SYDVKM. This CDR3 contains 16 residues. The V gene end was trimmed by 5 bases and the J gene end by 6 bases; junction bases not matched to a gene: 13. The CDR3 nucleotides read TGTGCCAGCAGTCGTATTAGTCCTAGCGGATTCAATGAGCAGTTCTTC. Amino acid sequence: CASSRISPSGFNEQFF.

This chain links TRBV6-6 with TRBJ2-7; D might be TRBD2 (5 bases). Germline lookup yields CDR1 MNHNY and CDR2 SVGAGI (reference sequence). The CDR3 extends over 12 amino acids. Trimming shortened V by 2 bases and J by 9 bases, and 11 bases separated the two germline ends. This chain's CDR3 is CASSYGGRVQYV. The CDR3 coding sequence is TGTGCCAGCAGTTACGGAGGTCGCGTGCAGTACGTC.

This clone was observed once. The chain combines TRBV6-5 with TRBJ2-5; 11 bases are a match to TRBD2. The CDR3 contains 13 residues. In germline, CDR1 is MNHEY, CDR2 SVGAGI. V was clipped by 6 bases and J by 3 bases; unmatched bases: 0. This CDR3 is CASRLAGEETQYF. Here the CDR3 DNA reads TGTGCCAGCAGACTAGCGGGGGAAGAGACCCAGTACTTC.

The chain uses TRBV19 and TRBJ1-2; weak D call: TRBD1 (6 bases). The germline V gene has CDR1 LNHDA and CDR2 SQIVND (reference sequence). Trimming took 6 bases from V and 7 from J, leaving 15 bases between them. The CDR3 covers 13 residues. CDR3 residues: CASRVGGAVGYTF. For the CDR3, the DNA is TGTGCCAGTAGAGTTGGGGGCGCGGTTGGCTACACCTTC.

The rearrangement joins TRBV4-3 to TRBJ2-3, with D possibly matching TRBD1 (5 bases). Trimming removed 4 bases at V and 6 bases at J, with 17 bases between. Per germline, CDR1 LGHNA and CDR2 YSLEER. The CDR3 sequence is 15 residues long. CDR3 residues: CASSPRIGRADTQYF. Here the CDR3 DNA reads TGCGCCAGCAGCCCACGCATTGGCAGGGCTGATACGCAGTATTTT.

The chain carries TRBV14 and TRBJ2-3, with 10 bases identical to TRBD2. This CDR3 contains 18 residues. Per germline, CDR1 SGHDN and CDR2 FVKESK. J was trimmed by 2 bases and V by 4 bases; bases with no gene match: 12. CDR3 amino acids: CASSPFLAGGPDTDTQYF. The CDR3 DNA reads as TGTGCCAGCAGCCCCTTTTTAGCGGGAGGTCCCGACACAGATACGCAGTATTTT.

CDR3 region: CASSLYGSGNTIYF. DNA for the CDR3: TGTGCCAGCAGTTTGTACGGGTCTGGAAACACCATATATTTT. This rearrangement joins TRBV28 to TRBJ1-3; no reliable D call. V lost 3 bases, J lost 1 base, and 7 bases lay in between. This CDR3 is built from 14 residues. Germline CDR1 reads MDHEN; CDR2 reads SYDVKM.

The sample holds one count of this clone. The V gene is TRBV6-1, the J gene TRBJ2-7, with 14 bases that match TRBD2. V shed 4 bases, J shed 2 bases, and the junction held 4 bases outside the gene matches. Germline V gene lookup returns CDR1 MNHNS and CDR2 SASEGT. This CDR3 has 16 amino acids. CDR3 sequence: CASSGTSGGPTYEQYF. The CDR3 DNA reads TGTGCCAGCAGTGGGACTAGCGGGGGGCCGACCTACGAGCAGTACTTC.

This clone was observed a few times. V and J are TRBV7-2 and TRBJ2-2; D remains unclear. This CDR3 has 13 amino acids. V was shortened by 5 bases and J by 4 bases, with 8 bases between the two germline ends. Per the germline V gene, CDR1 is SGHTA and CDR2 is FQGNSA. CDR3 loop: CASSPQLTGELFF. In DNA, the CDR3 is TGTGCCAGCAGCCCTCAACTCACCGGGGAGCTGTTTTTT.

This chain links TRBV2 with TRBJ1-1; unclear D gene. CDR1 and CDR2 (germline): SNHLY, FYNNEI. The CDR3 contains 14 residues. Trimming removed 4 bases from V and 1 base from J, with 10 bases in between. CDR3 sequence reads: CASSVTSGNTEAFF. In DNA form, the CDR3 reads TGTGCCAGCAGTGTGACGTCAGGGAACACTGAAGCTTTCTTT.

This clone was seen a handful of times. V and J are TRBV2 and TRBJ1-5; 10 nucleotides line up with TRBD1. V shed 3 bases and J 0 bases; nucleotides not matched to a gene: 2. The germline gives CDR1 SNHLY, CDR2 FYNNEI. The CDR3 consists of 16 residues. CDR3 loop: CASSERTGGSNQPQHF. In nucleotides, the CDR3 is TGTGCCAGCAGTGAGCGGACAGGGGGTAGCAATCAGCCCCAGCATTTT.

The table lists this clone with a count of one. This chain joins TRBV7-9 and TRBJ1-2; 10 bases fit TRBD1. Germline loops: CDR1 SEHNR, CDR2 FQNEAQ (reference sequence). This CDR3 has 14 amino acids. With 6 bases clipped from V and 7 bases from J, the junction kept 8 bases outside the gene matches. The CDR3 sequence is CASRMGQGTGGYTF. CDR3 bases: TGTGCCAGCAGGATGGGACAGGGGACGGGTGGCTACACCTTC.